Below are 15 T cell receptor beta chains sequenced from a single sample in a study of cytomegalovirus exposure and HLA in healthy donors. The PCR made use of 60 Vbeta and 13 Jbeta primers. Data came from immunoSEQ multiplex PCR; TCRdb stores just in-frame clones and leaves some out. The sample lists about 110,000 clones; roughly 80% were seen once. The sample was PBMCs. These receptors all come from a man in his thirties or forties in good health and CMV-seronegative.

The CDR3 DNA reads as TGTGCCAGCTCACCTCTCAACATCGAGGGAGGGACTGAAGCTTTCTTT. Protein product: CASSPLNIEGGTEAFF. The chain links TRBV18 to TRBJ1-1; D ambiguous. V lost 3 bases to trimming and J lost 5 bases, with 19 bases between them. The germline CDR1 and CDR2 sequences are KGHSH and LQKENI. The CDR3 has 16 amino acids.

This chain links TRBV7-3 with TRBJ2-2; 8 bases are shared with TRBD1. With V trimmed by 5 bases and J by 5 bases, 4 bases remained unmatched. The germline gives CDR1 SGHTA, CDR2 FQGTGA. This CDR3 has 14 amino acids. The CDR3 sequence: CASSRTGRTGELFF. CDR3 coding DNA: TGTGCCAGCAGCAGGACAGGGAGAACCGGGGAGCTGTTTTTT.

This chain connects TRBV5-4 to TRBJ1-4; maybe TRBD1 (5 bases). Trimming cost V 4 bases and J 0 bases, with 10 bases left between them. Germline loops: CDR1 SGHNT, CDR2 YYREEE (reference sequence). The CDR3 is 15 residues long. CDR3 DNA sequence: TGTGCCAGCAGCCCCCAGGGTGCAACTAATGAAAAACTGTTTTTT. This gives the protein CASSPQGATNEKLFF.

The chain is built from TRBV25-1 and TRBJ1-1; D not certain. Germline V CDR1 and CDR2: MGHDK, SYGVNS. V was pared by 5 bases and J by 5 bases, with 9 bases between. The CDR3 runs to 12 residues. The DNA for the CDR3 is TGTGCCAGCAGTCTCGCAGGAACTGAAGCTTTCTTT. Protein sequence: CASSLAGTEAFF. Together with reference TRBV25-1 and TRBJ1-1, the CDR3 gives the full variable domain: EADIYQTPRYLVIGTGKKITLECSQTMGHDKMYWYQQDPGMELHLIHYSYGVNSTEKGDLSSESTVSRIRTEHFPLTLESARPSHTSQYLCASSLAGTEAFFGQGTRLTVV.

About this clone: The junction and the germline gene differ at one end; a read error may be behind it. The same CDR3 can be traced to other DNA sequences in this sample. The chain recombines TRBV7-7 with TRBJ2-7, with 9 nucleotides matching TRBD1. This CDR3 has 13 amino acids. The germline V gene has CDR1 SSHAT and CDR2 FNYEAQ (reference sequence). In DNA form, the CDR3 reads TGTGCTAGCAGCCCGGGACAGGGCTACGAGCAGTACTTC. Its protein is CASSPGQGYEQYF.

The V gene is TRBV9, the J gene TRBJ2-7, with D unclear. CDR3 length: 15 residues. Trimming pared 0 bases from V and 6 bases from J, leaving 16 bases between. Germline V lookup: CDR1 SGDLS, CDR2 YYNGEE. The chain's CDR3 is CASSVGSLAPAEQYF. CDR3 DNA: TGTGCCAGCAGCGTAGGGAGTCTGGCCCCTGCCGAGCAGTACTTC.

The chain recombines TRBV7-4 with TRBJ2-2, with TRBD2 matching over 7 bases. The V gene's germline CDR1 is SGHVT and CDR2 SQSDAQ. The CDR3 is 15 amino acids. V was clipped by 1 base and J by 7 bases; unmatched bases: 6. CDR3 nucleotides: TGTGCCAGCAGCTTAGGTGGGGCGGGGGTCGGGGAGCTGTTTTTT. Translation gives CASSLGGAGVGELFF.

The chain couples TRBV27 to TRBJ1-3; D is ambiguous. Germline V gene lookup returns CDR1 MNHEY and CDR2 SMNVEV (reference sequence). Trimming removed 2 bases from V and 9 bases from J, with 14 bases in between. The CDR3 sequence is 14 residues long. CDR3 coding DNA: TGTGCCAGCAGTTTAACCCCTGAGGTCGGCACCATATATTTT. Translating gives CASSLTPEVGTIYF.

This clone was detected only a few times. The chain employs TRBV4-1 and TRBJ1-1, with D possibly TRBD1 on 5 matching bases. This CDR3 is built from 16 residues. Germline V gene sequence: CDR1 MGHRA, CDR2 YSYEKL. V was pared by 4 bases and J by 7 bases, with 22 bases between. The DNA of the CDR3 is TGCGCCAGCAGCCGATCGGGGGGGACGAATAAAATTGAAGCTTTCTTT. As protein: CASSRSGGTNKIEAFF.

The genes are TRBV4-1 and TRBJ1-4, with 9 positions matching TRBD1. The germline gives CDR1 MGHRA, CDR2 YSYEKL. J lost 4 bases, V lost 1 base, and 1 base had no gene match. The CDR3 extends over 15 amino acids. The CDR3 DNA follows: TGCGCCAGCAGCCAAGGGGACAGGGATAATGAAAAACTGTTTTTT. Translated: CASSQGDRDNEKLFF.

The CDR3 sequence: CSVGLQMNTEAFF. Written as DNA, the CDR3 is TGCAGCGTTGGTTTACAAATGAACACTGAAGCTTTCTTT. V gene TRBV29-1 combines with J gene TRBJ1-1; no clear D. With 4 bases removed from V and 0 bases from J, the gap between germline ends came to 9 bases. The CDR3 runs 13 residues. The germline V gene encodes CDR1 SQVTM and CDR2 ANQGSEA.

Comment on this clone: One end of the junction varies from germline; a read error may be responsible. The rearrangement links TRBV14 to TRBJ2-1; 12 bases map to TRBD2. Germline V gives CDR1 SGHDN, CDR2 FVKESK. The CDR3 extends over 15 amino acids. The CDR3 spells CASSQDRLAGVLEIF. In DNA, the CDR3 is TGTGCCAGCAGCCAAGACAGACTAGCGGGGGTCTTAGAAATCTTC.

The CDR3 nucleotides are TGTGCCAGTAGTACGGGGAGCCAGCCCCAGCATTTT. Translating gives CASSTGSQPQHF. This chain uses TRBV19 with TRBJ1-5; no reliable D call. Trimming left V 4 bases short and J 7 bases short, with 8 bases between. Per the germline V gene, CDR1 is LNHDA and CDR2 is SQIVND (reference sequence). CDR3 size: 12 residues.

The V call is TRBV30, the J call TRBJ2-6; the match to TRBD2 covers 9 bases. The CDR3 is 16 amino acids. With V trimmed by 3 bases and J by 1 base, 4 bases remained unmatched. The germline CDR1 and CDR2 sequences are GTSNPN and SVGIG (reference sequence). The CDR3 here is CAWRPGLASGANVLTF. CDR3 DNA sequence: TGTGCCTGGAGGCCGGGACTAGCTTCTGGGGCCAACGTCCTGACTTTC.

This clone was found a few times. The rearrangement uses TRBV7-9 and TRBJ2-2; D perhaps matches TRBD2 (7 bases). The CDR3 is made up of 14 amino acids. The germline V gene has CDR1 SEHNR and CDR2 FQNEAQ (reference sequence). With 5 bases removed from V and 3 bases from J, the gap between germline ends came to 10 bases. The CDR3 nucleotides read TGTGCCAGCAGCCAAGGGGGGGACACCGGGGAGCTGTTTTTT. As protein: CASSQGGDTGELFF.